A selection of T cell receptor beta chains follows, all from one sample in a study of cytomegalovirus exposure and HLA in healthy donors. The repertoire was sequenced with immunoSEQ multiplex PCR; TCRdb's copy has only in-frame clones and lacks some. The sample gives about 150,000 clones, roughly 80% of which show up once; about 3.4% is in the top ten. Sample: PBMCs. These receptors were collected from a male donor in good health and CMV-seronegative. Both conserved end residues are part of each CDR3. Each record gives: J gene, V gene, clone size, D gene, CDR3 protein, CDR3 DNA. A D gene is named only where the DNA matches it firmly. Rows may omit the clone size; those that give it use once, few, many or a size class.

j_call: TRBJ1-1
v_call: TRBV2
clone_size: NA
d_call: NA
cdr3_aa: CASSVNWDYREAFF
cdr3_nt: TGTGCCAGCAGTGTTAATTGGGACTATAGGGAAGCTTTCTTT

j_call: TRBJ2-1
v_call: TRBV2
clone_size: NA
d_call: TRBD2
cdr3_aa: CASRHSGGVSYNEQFF
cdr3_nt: TGTGCCAGCCGCCACAGCGGGGGAGTCTCCTACAATGAGCAGTTCTTC

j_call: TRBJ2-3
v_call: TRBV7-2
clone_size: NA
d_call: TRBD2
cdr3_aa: CASGPPGGTDTQYF
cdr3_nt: TGTGCCAGCGGCCCTCCGGGAGGGACAGATACGCAGTATTTT

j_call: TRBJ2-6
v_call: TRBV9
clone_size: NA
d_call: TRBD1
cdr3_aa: CASSVGDRGSGANVLTF
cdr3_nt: TGTGCCAGCAGCGTAGGAGACAGGGGGTCTGGGGCCAACGTCCTGACTTTC

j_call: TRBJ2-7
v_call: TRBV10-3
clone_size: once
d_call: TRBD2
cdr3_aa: CAIRSGTSGRINEQYF
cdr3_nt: TGTGCCATCAGGTCCGGGACTAGCGGGAGAATAAACGAGCAGTACTTC

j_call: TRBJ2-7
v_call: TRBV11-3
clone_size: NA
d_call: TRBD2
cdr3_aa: CASSPGTSYEQYF
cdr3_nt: TGTGCCAGCAGCCCCGGGACTAGCTACGAGCAGTACTTC

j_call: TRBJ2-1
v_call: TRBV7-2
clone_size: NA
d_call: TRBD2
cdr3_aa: CASSSSGSIYNEQFF
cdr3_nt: TGTGCCAGCAGCTCGAGCGGGAGTATCTACAATGAGCAGTTCTTC

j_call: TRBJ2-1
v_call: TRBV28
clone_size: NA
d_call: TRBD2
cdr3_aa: CASTSLRGDSYNEQFF
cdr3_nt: TGTGCCAGCACGAGCCTTCGGGGGGACTCCTACAATGAGCAGTTCTTC

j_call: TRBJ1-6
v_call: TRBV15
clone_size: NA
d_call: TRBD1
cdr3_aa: CATSRDPRRQGHNSPLHF
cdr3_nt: TGTGCCACCAGCAGAGATCCCCGGCGACAGGGGCACAATTCACCCCTCCACTTT

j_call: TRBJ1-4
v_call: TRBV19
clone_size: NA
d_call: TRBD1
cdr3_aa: CASSIPPTGATEKLFF
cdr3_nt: TGTGCCAGTAGTATCCCACCGACAGGGGCTACTGAAAAACTGTTTTTT

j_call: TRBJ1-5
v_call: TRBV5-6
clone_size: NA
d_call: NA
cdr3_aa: CASSLQNQPQHF
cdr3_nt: TGTGCCAGCAGCTTGCAGAATCAGCCCCAGCATTTT

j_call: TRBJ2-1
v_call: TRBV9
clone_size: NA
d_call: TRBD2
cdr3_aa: CASSRTSGYYNEQFF
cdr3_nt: TGTGCCAGCAGCCGGACTAGCGGGTACTACAATGAGCAGTTCTTC

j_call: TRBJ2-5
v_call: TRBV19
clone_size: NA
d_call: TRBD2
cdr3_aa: CASSMTSGGTETQYF
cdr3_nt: TGTGCCAGTAGTATGACTAGCGGGGGCACAGAGACCCAGTACTTC

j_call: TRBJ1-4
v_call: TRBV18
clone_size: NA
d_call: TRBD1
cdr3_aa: CASSSGQGLEKLFF
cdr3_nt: TGTGCCAGCTCATCGGGACAGGGGCTAGAAAAACTGTTTTTT

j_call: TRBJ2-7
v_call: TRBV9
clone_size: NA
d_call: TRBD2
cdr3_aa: CASSPRETYEQYF
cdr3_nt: TGTGCCAGCAGCCCGCGGGAGACCTACGAGCAGTACTTC

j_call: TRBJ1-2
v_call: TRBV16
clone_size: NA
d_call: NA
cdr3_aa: CASSQSGEGNSGYTF
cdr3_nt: TGTGCCAGCAGCCAATCCGGTGAGGGTAATAGTGGCTACACCTTC

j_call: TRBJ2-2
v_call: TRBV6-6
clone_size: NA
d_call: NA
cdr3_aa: CASSYSQSNTGELFF
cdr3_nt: TGTGCCAGCAGTTATTCGCAGTCGAACACCGGGGAGCTGTTTTTT

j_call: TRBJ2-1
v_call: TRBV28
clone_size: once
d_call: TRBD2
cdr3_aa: CASSSVAGGSSSYNEQFF
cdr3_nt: TGTGCCAGCAGTTCAGTAGCGGGGGGGTCGAGCTCCTACAATGAGCAGTTCTTC

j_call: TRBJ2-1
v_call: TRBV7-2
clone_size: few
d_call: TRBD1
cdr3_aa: CASSTPGQSFNEQFF
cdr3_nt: TGTGCCAGCAGCACTCCGGGACAGAGCTTCAATGAGCAGTTCTTC

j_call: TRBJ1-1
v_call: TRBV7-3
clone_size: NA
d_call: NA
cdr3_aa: CASSLTYSLNTEAFF
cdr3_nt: TGTGCCAGCAGCTTAACGTACAGTCTGAACACTGAAGCTTTCTTT

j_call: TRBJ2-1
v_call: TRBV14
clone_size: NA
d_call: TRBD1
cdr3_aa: CASSLRGQLYNEQFF
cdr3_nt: TGTGCCAGCAGCCTCAGGGGACAGTTGTACAATGAGCAGTTCTTC

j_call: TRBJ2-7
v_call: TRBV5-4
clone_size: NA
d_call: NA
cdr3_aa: CASSLAGRSYEQYF
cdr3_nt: TGTGCCAGCAGCTTGGCTGGCAGATCCTACGAGCAGTACTTC

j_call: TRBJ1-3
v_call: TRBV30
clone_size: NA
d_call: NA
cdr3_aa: CAWSVARASGNTIYF
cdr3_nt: TGTGCCTGGAGTGTGGCCAGGGCCTCTGGAAACACCATATATTTT

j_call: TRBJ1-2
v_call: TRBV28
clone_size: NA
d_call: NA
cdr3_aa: CASTDGSARTEREGYTF
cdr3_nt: TGTGCCAGCACCGATGGGTCTGCCAGGACGGAGCGGGAGGGCTACACCTTC

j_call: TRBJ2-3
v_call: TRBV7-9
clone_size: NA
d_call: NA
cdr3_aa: CASSDSSAQYF
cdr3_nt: TGTGCCAGCAGTGACTCCTCTGCTCAGTATTTT

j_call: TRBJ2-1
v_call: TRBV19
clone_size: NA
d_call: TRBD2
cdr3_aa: CASSSGGAYNEQFF
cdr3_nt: TGTGCCAGTAGCAGCGGGGGGGCCTACAATGAGCAGTTCTTC

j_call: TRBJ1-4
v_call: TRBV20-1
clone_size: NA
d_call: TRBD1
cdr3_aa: CSAPLRGQIIF
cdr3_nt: TGCAGTGCTCCTCTCCGGGGACAGATAATATTT

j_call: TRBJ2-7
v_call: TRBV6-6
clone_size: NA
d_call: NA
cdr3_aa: CASSYSGQTYEQYF
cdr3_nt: TGTGCCAGCAGTTACTCTGGGCAGACCTACGAGCAGTACTTC

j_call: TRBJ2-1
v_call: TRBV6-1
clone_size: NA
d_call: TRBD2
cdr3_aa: CASSGGTSGNNEQFF
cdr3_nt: TGTGCCAGCAGTGGAGGGACTAGCGGAAACAATGAGCAGTTCTTC

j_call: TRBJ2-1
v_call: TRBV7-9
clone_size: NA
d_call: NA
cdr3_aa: CASSQGGAGGNEQFF
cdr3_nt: TGTGCCAGCAGCCAAGGGGGGGCCGGGGGCAATGAGCAGTTCTTC

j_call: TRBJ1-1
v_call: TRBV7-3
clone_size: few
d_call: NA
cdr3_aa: CASSPGGGGTEAFF
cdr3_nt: TGTGCCAGCAGTCCGGGGGGAGGGGGCACTGAAGCTTTCTTT

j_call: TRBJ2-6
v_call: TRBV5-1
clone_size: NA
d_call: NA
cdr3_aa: CASSQDGGTGANVLTF
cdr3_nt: TGCGCCAGCAGCCAAGATGGCGGCACCGGGGCCAACGTCCTGACTTTC

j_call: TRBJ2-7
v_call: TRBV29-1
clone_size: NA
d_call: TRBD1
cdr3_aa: CSVEVTQTGAFGEQYF
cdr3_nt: TGCAGCGTTGAAGTAACGCAGACAGGGGCTTTTGGCGAGCAGTACTTC

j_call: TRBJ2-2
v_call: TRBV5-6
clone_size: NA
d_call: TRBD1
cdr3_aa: CASRSTGGNTGELFF
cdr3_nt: TGTGCCAGCAGGAGCACAGGGGGGAACACCGGGGAGCTGTTTTTT

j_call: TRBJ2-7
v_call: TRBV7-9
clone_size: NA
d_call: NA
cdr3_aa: CASSRKGRQEAYEQYF
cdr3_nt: TGTGCCAGCAGCCGCAAAGGCCGACAGGAGGCCTACGAGCAGTACTTC

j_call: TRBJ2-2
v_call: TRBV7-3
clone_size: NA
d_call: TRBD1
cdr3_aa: CASSHTQGQGTGELFF
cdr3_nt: TGTGCCAGCAGCCACACCCAGGGACAGGGGACCGGGGAGCTGTTTTTT

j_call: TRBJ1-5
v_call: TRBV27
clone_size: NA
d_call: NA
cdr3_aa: CASSLGRDQPQHF
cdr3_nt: TGTGCCAGCAGTTTAGGCAGGGATCAGCCCCAGCATTTT

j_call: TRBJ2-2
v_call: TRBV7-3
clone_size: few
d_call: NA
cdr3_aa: CASSLFLNGGVSGELFF
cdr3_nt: TGTGCCAGCAGCTTATTCTTAAATGGCGGGGTTTCCGGGGAGCTGTTTTTT